The source of this T cell receptor (beta chain) is a study of blood T cell repertoires in COVID-19. Turning to the study itself: Specimens from acute and convalescent COVID-19 originated in the United States, Italy and Spain. PBMCs, B-cell-depleted T cells, or T cells provided the cDNA or gDNA that made up the material.

The CDR3 covers 12 residues. Trimming cost V 2 bases and J 9 bases; bases outside gene matches: 1. From germline, CDR1 is GTSNPN and CDR2 SVGIG (reference sequence). In the authors' workflow: For nucleated cells, counts were estimated from reference gene primer amplification. Some clones are missing from TCRdb's copy, which holds only in-frame ones; the method was immunoSEQ multiplex PCR. V and J calls plus clone size are reproduced from that table; the DNA served to infer D and trimming. The sample shows approximately 240,000 clones, roughly 84% of them seen only once. The sequence was collected from an elderly woman with active or convalescent COVID-19. The chain links TRBV30 to TRBJ2-1; 10 bases line up with TRBD2. The sample taken for sequencing was peripheral blood. In nucleotides, the CDR3 is TGTGCCTGGAGTCTAGCGGGGGTTGAGCAGTTCTTC. It codes for CAWSLAGVEQFF. Combining the CDR3 with reference TRBV30 and TRBJ2-1 gives the whole variable domain SQTIHQWPATLVQPVGSPLSLECTVEGTSNPNLYWYRQAAGRGLQLLFYSVGIGQISSEVPQNLSASRPQDRQFILSSKKLLLSDSGFYLCAWSLAGVEQFFGPGTRLTVL.